This T cell receptor beta chain was captured by sequencing in a study of T-cell memory formation after mild COVID-19 (dated by TCRdb to the early 2020s). In terms of the full investigation: Most TCR sequence clusters were specific to one of the two donors. T-cell clones expanding and contracting after mild COVID-19 in a couple of donors were tracked by longitudinal TCRalpha and TCRbeta repertoire sequencing. Two young, previously healthy adult volunteers made up the cohort, one male and one female.

In the case of this clonotype: Its specific antigen is unknown. Qualities for individual bases were not recorded, and no much larger clone is one base off.

Ficoll-Paque density gradient centrifugation was used to isolate PBMCs. Sequenced using an Illumina NovaSeq 6000. cDNA libraries for TCRalpha and TCRbeta were prepared by 5'RACE using constant-segment primers, with sample barcodes and unique molecular identifiers added. RNA was extracted from every sample with Trizol reagent. Amplification of the libraries took two PCR steps, and the second step added a second sample barcode plus Illumina TruSeq adapters. The libraries were sequenced on an Illumina NovaSeq using 2 x 150 bp paired-end reads. For the original study's pipeline: With migec v1.2.7, reads were demultiplexed and then collapsed into UMI-guided consensus sequences. With mixcr v2.1.11, UMI consensuses were aligned to TRA and TRB V and J templates and assembled into clonotypes. A clonotype was counted as expanded or contracted only when both edgeR and NoisET called the clonotype significant, with the noise models trained on biological replicates. edgeR calls used a false discovery rate-adjusted p below 0.01 and a log2 fold-change threshold of 1. PCA with hierarchical clustering of max-normalized trajectories of the 1000 most abundant clonotypes was used as exploratory dynamics analysis. Separately sequenced CD4+ and CD8+ repertoires were used to assign a CD4 or CD8 phenotype to each responding clone. TCRdb reprocessing: public reads trimmed at Q25 with fastp, clones called with MiXCR, in-frame beta chains kept. Identical CDR3 protein sequences are pooled into one entry, listed with their most common genes and DNA. These V and J calls are TCRdb output, not the study's own analysis. This sample lists roughly 130,000 distinct CDR3 sequences; more than 15% were detected once. Together, the top ten hold roughly 5.3% of the sample.

Broader findings and caveats from the paper: Only a couple of mild cases were covered in the study, and larger cohorts including severe cases with pre-infection samples were considered necessary. The detection of some responding clones in pre-infection memory suggests that pre-existing cross-reactive memory T cells joined the SARS-CoV-2 response. Contracting CD4+ clones appeared mostly in the CM and EM memory subsets, whereas CD8+ clones were enriched in EMRA. Balanced CD4/CD8 phenotypes were observed for clones contracting from day 15 to 85, whereas a bias towards CD4+ was observed for a second wave of clones expanding from day 15 to 37. Whether the second-wave clones peaking on day 37 were SARS-CoV-2 specific was not confirmed.

The CDR3 runs 15 amino acids, cysteine and phenylalanine included. The read is trimmed to its CDR3 DNA, 45 bases read in frame from base 1. The CDR1 and CDR2 encoded by the germline V gene (reference sequence) are MNHEY and SMNVEV. V loses 4 bases at its end and J loses 7 bases; junction bases beyond the gene matches: 12. The chain uses TRBV27 and TRBJ1-2; a stretch of 7 junction bases matches TRBD1. The material sequenced was PBMCs or a T cell subset sorted from them (not recorded which). This receptor was obtained from a man aged 18 to 30 who had mild COVID-19 (a few samples of this study predate the infection). The sample titles of this study are shuffled in the database, so cell type and time point are left out; the donor was told from shared clones. The nucleotide sequence is given as TGTGCCAGCAGTTACCGACAGGGAACGATGGGTGGCTACACCTTC. Translated, it gives CASSYRQGTMGGYTF.